Listed below are T cell receptor beta chains from one sample, sequenced in a study of blood T cell repertoires in COVID-19. Here immunoSEQ multiplex PCR was the method, and the copy in TCRdb shows in-frame clones only, minus some. The sample lists roughly 300,000 clones, roughly nine tenths occurring once. Sequenced sample: PBMCs or T cells enriched from blood (not recorded which). Receptor source: a woman younger than 45 who had recovered from COVID-19. Each CDR3 is given with its conserved first and last residue. A D gene is named only where the DNA matches it firmly. Not all rows give a size; the values are once, few, many and, for expanded clones, a class.

TRBJ1-1,-,TRBD1,TRBV27,TGTGCCAGCAGTCTCAGGGGGCCCGACACTGAAGCTTTCTTT,CASSLRGPDTEAFF
TRBJ2-7,-,TRBD1,TRBV14,TGTGCCAGCAGCCCCCGGGACAGTGGACTTAACGAGCAGTACTTC,CASSPRDSGLNEQYF
TRBJ2-5,-,TRBD2,TRBV4-2,TGTGCCAGCAGCCAACCCCGGGGACTAGCGAAAGAAGAGGGGGAGACCCAGTACTTC,CASSQPRGLAKEEGETQYF
TRBJ2-7,-,TRBD1,TRBV3-1/TRBV3-2,TGTGCCAGCAGCCAAGAATCACAGGGGGTCGACGAGCAGTACTTC,CASSQESQGVDEQYF
TRBJ2-7,-,TRBD1,TRBV18,TGTGCCAGCTCACCTGACAGGGCTGGAGAGCAGTACTTC,CASSPDRAGEQYF
TRBJ2-3,once,TRBD2,TRBV7-3,TGTGCCAGCAGCCCTAGCGGGGGGTTCACAGATACGCAGTATTTT,CASSPSGGFTDTQYF
TRBJ1-6,-,-,TRBV19,TGTGCCAGTAGTATAGACAGGGTTTCACCCCTCCACTTT,CASSIDRVSPLHF
TRBJ2-7,-,TRBD1,TRBV5-1,TGCGCCAGCAGCTCCGCGGCCAGGGGGTTTGGCGAGCAGTACTTC,CASSSAARGFGEQYF
TRBJ1-4,-,-,TRBV4-2,TGTGCCAGCAGCCAGGGGAGGGATGAAAAACTGTTTTTT,CASSQGRDEKLFF
TRBJ2-5,-,TRBD1,TRBV7-3,TGTGCCAGCTCCAAGGGGGCCCAGGAGACCCAGTACTTC,CASSKGAQETQYF
TRBJ2-1,-,TRBD2,TRBV5-1,TGCGCCAGCAGCGCCAGACTAGCGGGGGGGTCGAATGAGCAGTTCTTC,CASSARLAGGSNEQFF
TRBJ2-2,once,-,TRBV19,TGTGCCAGTCTCAATCCTGGCAGGGTCACCGGGGAGCTGTTTTTT,CASLNPGRVTGELFF
TRBJ2-5,-,TRBD2,TRBV14,TGTGCCAGCAGCCAAGATCTTACTAGCGGGGGGAAAGAAGAGACCCAGTACTTC,CASSQDLTSGGKEETQYF
TRBJ1-1,-,-,TRBV10-3,TGTGCCATCAGCCCAGGGGAGAACACTGAAGCTTTCTTT,CAISPGENTEAFF
TRBJ1-3,-,-,TRBV29-1,TGCAGCGTTGAAGAGGGGGGGGTTTCGGCTGGAAACACCATATATTTT,CSVEEGGVSAGNTIYF
TRBJ2-2,few,TRBD2,TRBV6-2/TRBV6-3,TGTGCCAGCAGCAACCCGACTAGCGGGGGGGCCGGGGAGCTGTTTTTT,CASSNPTSGGAGELFF
TRBJ1-2,few,-,TRBV6-1,TGTGCCAGCAGTGACCTAAAGACAAATGGCGATGGCTACACCTTC,CASSDLKTNGDGYTF
TRBJ1-2,-,-,TRBV6-4,TGTGCCAGCAGTCCCTCCGGGAGATATGGCTACACCTTC,CASSPSGRYGYTF
TRBJ1-1,-,-,TRBV10-3,TGTGCCATCAGTGCCCACATGGCCACTGAAGCTTTCTTT,CAISAHMATEAFF
TRBJ1-5,once,TRBD1,TRBV2,TGTGCCAGCAGTCGACAGGGCCCGAATCAGCCCCAGCATTTT,CASSRQGPNQPQHF
TRBJ1-1,once,-,TRBV5-6,TGTGCCAGCAGCTTGGCGGTGAACACTGAAGCTTTCTTT,CASSLAVNTEAFF
TRBJ2-7,-,-,TRBV5-1,TGCGCCAGCAGCTTGGAGGAGATCTCCTCCTACGAGCAGTACTTC,CASSLEEISSYEQYF
TRBJ1-6,-,TRBD1,TRBV5-4,TGTGCCAGCAGCTTGGGACCGGGACAGGGGGCCGGGTCACCCCTCCACTTT,CASSLGPGQGAGSPLHF
TRBJ2-1,-,-,TRBV2,TGTGCCAGCAGTAGTGAGGGTTTCGATGAGCAGTTCTTC,CASSSEGFDEQFF
TRBJ1-2,-,-,TRBV6-1,TGTGCCAGCAGTGAATACCGCGTCAGCTACACCTTC,CASSEYRVSYTF
TRBJ1-6,-,-,TRBV7-9,TGTGCCAGCAGCCCGACAGGTATTACCCTCCACTTT,CASSPTGITLHF
TRBJ2-3,-,-,TRBV19,TGTGCCAGTAGTGCCCCTAGAGAGTCTAGCACAGATACGCAGTATTTT,CASSAPRESSTDTQYF
TRBJ1-2,-,TRBD1,TRBV11-2,TGTGCCAGCAGCTTAACAGGGGCCGATGGCTACACCTTC,CASSLTGADGYTF
TRBJ1-5,-,TRBD1,TRBV18,TGTGCCAGCTCAACAGGGGCCAGCAATCAGCCCCAGCATTTT,CASSTGASNQPQHF
TRBJ1-6,-,-,TRBV11-1,TGTGCCAGCAGCCCAAAGCGGAATTCACCCCTCCACTTT,CASSPKRNSPLHF
TRBJ1-6,-,TRBD1,TRBV2,TGTGCCAGCAGTCTGCAGGGGGCGCTAAGCAATTCACCCCTCCACTTT,CASSLQGALSNSPLHF
TRBJ2-3,once,-,TRBV6-2/TRBV6-3,TGTGCCAGCAGTTACGGGGCTACTACCTTAGATACGCAGTATTTT,CASSYGATTLDTQYF
TRBJ2-7,-,TRBD1,TRBV5-4,TGTGCCAGCAGCTTGAGGGACAGGGGGCCCTACGAGCAGTACTTC,CASSLRDRGPYEQYF
TRBJ2-4,-,-,TRBV5-8,TGTGCCAGCAGCTTGTCAAGGTCGGGAAAAAACATTCAGTACTTC,CASSLSRSGKNIQYF
TRBJ1-6,-,-,TRBV7-9,TGTGCCAGCAGCTTGATAGCCTTAGATAATTCACCCCTCCACTTT,CASSLIALDNSPLHF
TRBJ1-2,-,-,TRBV6-5,TGTGCCAGCAGTCTAGACAGCTATGGCTACACCTTC,CASSLDSYGYTF
TRBJ1-3,-,-,TRBV9,TGTGCCAGCAGCGTAGCAGTCTCTGGAAACACCATATATTTT,CASSVAVSGNTIYF
TRBJ1-3,-,TRBD1,TRBV19,TGTGCCAGTAGTCCCCGGGACAGGAGCTCTGGAAACACCATATATTTT,CASSPRDRSSGNTIYF
TRBJ1-2,-,-,TRBV3-1/TRBV3-2,TGTGCCAGCAGCCAAGATCCGGGGTCCTATGGCTACACCTTC,CASSQDPGSYGYTF
TRBJ2-2,-,-,TRBV6-6,TGTGCCAGCATTCAGGGTTCAGTCGCGAACACCGGGGAGCTGTTTTTT,CASIQGSVANTGELFF
TRBJ1-3,-,-,TRBV11-1,TGTGCCAGCAGCGCCCTAGGAAACACCATATATTTT,CASSALGNTIYF
TRBJ2-2,once,TRBD1,TRBV30,TGTGCCCTCAGAGGGGGACAGGGGGCCGGGGAGCTGTTTTTT,CALRGGQGAGELFF
TRBJ1-2,-,TRBD1,TRBV9,TGTGCCAGCAGCGTAGCCGCGACAGGGCTGTACTATGGCTACACCTTC,CASSVAATGLYYGYTF
TRBJ2-7,-,-,TRBV4-1,TGCGCCAGCAGCCAAGATCTGTCCTACGAGCAGTACTTC,CASSQDLSYEQYF
TRBJ2-1,few,-,TRBV11-2,TGTGCCAGCAGCTTTCCTCTAGGGACTCCGAACAATGAGCAGTTCTTC,CASSFPLGTPNNEQFF
TRBJ2-1,-,TRBD2,TRBV29-1,TGCAGCGTTGAAGTCCTAGCGGGGTTCCCAGGGAATGAGCAGTTCTTC,CSVEVLAGFPGNEQFF